The rows below give T cell receptor beta chains drawn from one sample of a study of immune evolution from preneoplasia to lung adenocarcinoma. Clones were read by immunoSEQ multiplex PCR, and TCRdb kept only the in-frame ones, dropping some. The sample shows 850 to 1,100 clones, around 88% of them seen only once. Specimen: FFPE tissue from an adenomatous hyperplasia lung lesion. The receptors originated from a person aged 60-80 years with lung adenocarcinoma. The CDR3 runs from the conserved cysteine through the conserved F or W. Fields, in order: J gene, D gene, clone size, V gene, CDR3 protein, CDR3 DNA. The D gene is left open where the match is weak. Expanded clones are given a class, and other clones once, few, many or no size at all.

TRBJ2-5,-,-,TRBV4-1,CASSQEVGQQETQYF,TGCGCCAGCAGCCAAGAGGTAGGACAGCAAGAGACCCAGTACTTC
TRBJ2-7,-,-,TRBV28,CASTPSQSSYEQYF,TGTGCCAGCACCCCCAGTCAATCCTCCTACGAGCAGTACTTC
TRBJ2-7,-,-,TRBV5-5,CASSFMAGVNEQYF,TGTGCCAGCAGCTTCATGGCAGGGGTCAACGAGCAGTACTTC
TRBJ2-5,-,-,TRBV11-2,CASGVVLGETQYF,TGTGCCAGCGGCGTGGTCCTCGGGGAGACCCAGTACTTC
TRBJ2-1,-,-,TRBV9,CASSVNDPNEQFF,TGTGCCAGCAGCGTAAACGACCCCAATGAGCAGTTCTTC
TRBJ1-4,-,-,TRBV7-2,CASSPRGGNEKLFF,TGTGCCAGCAGCCCCCGGGGCGGTAATGAAAAACTGTTTTTT
TRBJ2-6,-,once,TRBV27,CASRPSSGANVLTF,TGTGCCAGCAGGCCGAGCTCTGGGGCCAACGTCCTGACTTTC
TRBJ1-1,-,-,TRBV21-1,CASSPLDRAFPEAFF,TGTGCCAGCAGCCCACTAGACAGGGCTTTCCCTGAAGCTTTCTTT
TRBJ2-5,-,large,TRBV28,CASSLSAPVGRETQYF,TGTGCCAGCAGTTTATCGGCGCCGGTCGGTCGAGAGACCCAGTACTTC
TRBJ2-2,-,-,TRBV2,CASRDTWNTGELFF,TGTGCCAGCAGGGACACATGGAACACCGGGGAGCTGTTTTTT
TRBJ2-1,TRBD2,-,TRBV19,CASSRTPGTSAYNEQFF,TGTGCCAGTAGTCGCACCCCCGGGACTAGCGCCTACAATGAGCAGTTCTTC
TRBJ1-2,-,-,TRBV4-1,CASSQEDPRTRRANYGYTF,TGCGCCAGCAGCCAAGAAGACCCAAGAACAAGGCGAGCTAACTATGGCTACACCTTC
TRBJ2-4,TRBD2,-,TRBV15,CATSSPREGEAKNIQYF,TGTGCCACCAGCAGTCCCCGGGAGGGGGAAGCCAAAAACATTCAGTACTTC
TRBJ2-7,-,-,TRBV10-2,CASSELREQYF,TGCGCCAGCAGTGAGTTGAGAGAGCAGTACTTC
TRBJ2-7,-,-,TRBV4-1,CASSQEGDRYEQYF,TGCGCCAGCAGCCAAGAGGGAGATCGCTACGAGCAGTACTTC
TRBJ2-7,-,-,TRBV4-1,CASSQEGGYEQYF,TGCGCCAGCAGCCAAGAAGGGGGCTACGAGCAGTACTTC
TRBJ2-2,-,-,TRBV6-5,CASSYYATSPRELFF,TGTGCCAGCAGTTACTATGCGACATCCCCCCGGGAGCTGTTTTTT
TRBJ1-1,-,-,TRBV6-6,CASIYEGRVGAFF,TGTGCCAGCATCTACGAGGGAAGGGTCGGAGCTTTCTTT
TRBJ2-2,-,-,TRBV7-9,CASSLASGELFF,TGTGCCAGCAGCTTAGCCTCGGGGGAGCTGTTTTTT
TRBJ1-5,-,-,TRBV18,CASSQELGQPQHF,TGTGCCAGCTCGCAAGAATTGGGGCAGCCCCAGCATTTT
TRBJ2-7,-,-,TRBV30,CAWKGVRYEQYF,TGTGCCTGGAAGGGTGTCCGCTACGAGCAGTACTTC
TRBJ2-2,-,-,TRBV5-1,CASSQEGRNTGELFF,TGCGCCAGCAGCCAGGAAGGTCGGAACACCGGGGAGCTGTTTTTT
TRBJ2-7,-,-,TRBV5-1,CASSLYIAYEQYF,TGCGCCAGCAGCCTGTACATTGCCTACGAGCAGTACTTC
TRBJ2-1,-,-,TRBV2,CASRSLGLSSYNEQFF,TGTGCCAGCAGAAGTTTGGGACTCAGCTCCTACAATGAGCAGTTCTTC
TRBJ2-5,-,-,TRBV5-1,CASSFRGSGPQETQYF,TGCGCCAGCTCCTTCCGCGGTAGCGGACCCCAAGAGACCCAGTACTTC
TRBJ1-1,-,-,TRBV29-1,CSVGGNFEAFF,TGCAGCGTCGGGGGGAATTTTGAAGCTTTCTTT
TRBJ2-3,TRBD2,-,TRBV4-1,CASNGGEGTDTQYF,TGCGCCAGCAATGGGGGGGAGGGCACAGATACGCAGTATTTT
TRBJ1-1,-,-,TRBV9,CASSLQAWDTEAFF,TGTGCCAGCAGCTTACAGGCATGGGACACTGAAGCTTTCTTT
TRBJ2-5,-,-,TRBV5-1,CASSLDGRGRETQYF,TGCGCCAGCAGCTTGGATGGCAGGGGACGAGAGACCCAGTACTTC
TRBJ2-7,-,once,TRBV28,CASSLAGATHEQYF,TGTGCCAGCAGTTTGGCAGGGGCTACACACGAGCAGTACTTC
TRBJ1-2,TRBD1,once,TRBV7-9,CASSATQGAAGYTF,TGTGCCAGCAGCGCGACCCAGGGGGCGGCTGGCTACACCTTC
TRBJ2-2,-,-,TRBV6-6,CASSPPQGGGPGELFF,TGTGCCAGCAGTCCTCCCCAGGGGGGGGGCCCCGGGGAGCTGTTTTTT
TRBJ1-2,-,-,TRBV11-2,CASSEGVSNYGYTF,TGTGCCAGCAGCGAGGGGGTCTCTAACTATGGCTACACCTTC
TRBJ2-2,TRBD2,few,TRBV5-4,CASSLGGLAGAGELFF,TGTGCCAGCAGCTTGGGGGGCCTAGCGGGGGCAGGGGAGCTGTTTTTT
TRBJ2-1,TRBD2,-,TRBV25-1,CASTQGLASPYNEQFF,TGTGCCAGCACCCAAGGACTAGCGAGTCCCTACAATGAGCAGTTCTTC
TRBJ2-1,-,few,TRBV5-1,CASSPDSGSEQFF,TGCGCCAGCAGCCCGGACAGCGGGTCCGAGCAGTTCTTC
TRBJ2-7,-,-,TRBV29-1,CSVTDTGRYEQYF,TGCAGCGTGACAGACACGGGAAGGTACGAGCAGTACTTC
TRBJ2-2,-,once,TRBV7-8,CASSKDQTGELFF,TGTGCCAGCAGCAAGGACCAAACCGGGGAGCTGTTTTTT
TRBJ2-7,-,once,TRBV9,CASSVTWRRDEQYF,TGTGCCAGCAGCGTCACCTGGCGTCGTGACGAGCAGTACTTC
TRBJ2-1,-,-,TRBV13,CASSLSPHEQFF,TGTGCCAGCAGCTTATCCCCACATGAGCAGTTCTTC
TRBJ2-5,-,few,TRBV4-1,CASSQDEETQYF,TGCGCCAGCAGCCAAGATGAGGAGACCCAGTACTTC
TRBJ2-3,-,-,TRBV7-9,CASSLAGYTQYF,TGTGCCAGCAGCTTAGCTGGGTATACGCAGTATTTT
TRBJ2-1,TRBD2,-,TRBV19,CASSIDLAGGNEQFF,TGTGCCAGTAGTATAGATCTAGCGGGAGGAAATGAGCAGTTCTTC
TRBJ2-2,TRBD2,-,TRBV27,CASSTGTSYTGELFF,TGTGCCAGCAGCACCGGGACTAGCTACACCGGGGAGCTGTTTTTT
TRBJ1-1,-,-,TRBV2,CASRGRGPRGTEAFF,TGTGCCAGCAGGGGCCGGGGCCCAAGGGGGACTGAAGCTTTCTTT
TRBJ2-1,TRBD1,-,TRBV10-2,CASSGAGTGDNEQFF,TGCGCCAGCAGTGGGGCCGGGACAGGGGACAATGAGCAGTTCTTC
TRBJ1-2,-,once,TRBV29-1,CSVAVRMAYGYTF,TGCAGCGTTGCGGTCAGGATGGCCTATGGCTACACCTTC
TRBJ2-3,TRBD2,-,TRBV25-1,CASAPASGGRTDTQYF,TGTGCCAGCGCACCCGCTAGCGGGGGCCGCACAGATACGCAGTATTTT
TRBJ2-2,TRBD2,-,TRBV7-2,CASSPTLAGVGELFF,TGTGCCAGCAGCCCGACACTAGCGGGGGTAGGGGAGCTGTTTTTT
TRBJ1-2,TRBD1,-,TRBV19,CASSMDRNYGYTF,TGTGCCAGTAGTATGGACAGGAACTATGGCTACACCTTC
TRBJ2-3,-,once,TRBV11-1,CASSLAGGGTDTQYF,TGTGCCAGCAGCTTAGCGGGGGGCGGCACAGATACGCAGTATTTT
TRBJ2-1,TRBD2,-,TRBV7-3,CASSPWTSGYDEQFF,TGTGCCAGCAGCCCTTGGACTAGCGGGTATGATGAGCAGTTCTTC
TRBJ2-7,-,few,TRBV7-9,CASSKPKDPYEQYF,TGTGCCAGCAGCAAACCGAAAGACCCCTACGAGCAGTACTTC
TRBJ2-7,TRBD1,-,TRBV28,CASRGSAGGDNEQYF,TGTGCCAGCAGGGGGTCCGCAGGGGGTGATAACGAGCAGTACTTC
TRBJ1-4,-,-,TRBV7-9,CASSLRTEYEKLFF,TGTGCCAGCAGCCTCCGGACGGAGTATGAAAAACTGTTTTTT
TRBJ2-5,-,-,TRBV11-2,CASSLVGGSRQETQYF,TGTGCCAGCAGCTTAGTGGGGGGTTCGAGACAAGAGACCCAGTACTTC
TRBJ1-2,-,-,TRBV29-1,CSVTVGEAYGYTF,TGCAGCGTGACAGTGGGGGAGGCCTATGGCTACACCTTC
TRBJ1-1,-,-,TRBV7-3,CASSFSGNTEAFF,TGTGCCAGCAGCTTCTCGGGGAACACTGAAGCTTTCTTT
TRBJ1-5,-,-,TRBV19,CASSPRGDRNQPQHF,TGTGCCAGTAGTCCGCGGGGGGATCGCAATCAGCCCCAGCATTTT
TRBJ1-1,-,once,TRBV6-1,CASSLGTPNTEAFF,TGTGCCAGCAGCCTTGGGACACCGAACACTGAAGCTTTCTTT